The 2 T cell receptor beta chains below come from one sample, sequenced in a study of blood T cell repertoires in COVID-19. Method: immunoSEQ multiplex PCR; TCRdb's copy keeps in-frame clones and lacks some. Altogether 250,000 to 350,000 clones are present, 70% to 90% being singletons, with the ten largest covering about 4.1%. The sequenced sample consisted of PBMCs or T cells enriched from blood (not recorded which). These receptor sequences come from a woman aged 25 to 39 who had recovered from COVID-19.

The V and J genes are TRBV28 and TRBJ1-6; the match to TRBD1 covers 7 bases. This CDR3 has 14 residues. In germline, CDR1 is MDHEN, CDR2 SYDVKM. J lost 7 bases, V lost 6 bases, and 6 bases had no gene match. The CDR3 is CASSPTGSNSPLHF. The CDR3 DNA is TGTGCCAGCAGCCCGACAGGGTCCAATTCACCCCTCCACTTT.

This clone was seen once. The rearrangement links TRBV19 to TRBJ1-1; 7 nucleotides line up with TRBD1. CDR1 and CDR2 (germline): LNHDA, SQIVND (reference sequence). After removal of 6 bases from V and 1 base from J, the junction contained 2 bases not matched to a gene. The CDR3 covers 13 residues. This chain's CDR3 is CASRWDRNTEAFF. CDR3 DNA sequence: TGTGCCAGTAGGTGGGACAGGAACACTGAAGCTTTCTTT.